This T cell receptor beta chain was documented in a study of blood T cell repertoires in COVID-19. Study context: Donors in the United States, Italy and Spain gave samples during acute or convalescent COVID-19. PBMCs, B-cell-depleted T cells, or T cells provided the cDNA or gDNA that made up the material.

In the source study's methods: Counts of nucleated cells, estimated from reference gene primer amplification, were obtained. The table came from immunoSEQ multiplex PCR; TCRdb's copy has only in-frame clones and leaves some out. The V and J calls and clone size come from that table; D and trimming were worked out from the DNA. The profile shows 90,000 to 120,000 clones, roughly 70% of them singletons. In its sample, this clone was seen many times. The sequenced sample was peripheral blood. This TCR was recovered from a woman aged 35 to 49 with acute or convalescent COVID-19.

As DNA, the CDR3 is TGTGCCAGCAGCAGGGGGCCGGATACGCAGTATTTT. This sequence encodes CASSRGPDTQYF. J is TRBJ2-3 and V is TRBV6-5; 8 bases are a match to TRBD1. CDR3 length: 12 amino acids. The ends lost 6 bases at V and 6 bases at J; junction bases unmatched: 2. Germline CDR1 is MNHEY and CDR2 is SVGAGI.